This TCR beta chain is drawn from a study of T cells in Graves' hyperthyroidism and ophthalmopathy. Overall study results and limits: The model predicted ophthalmopathy a median roughly six months before onset.

In its sample, this clonotype was seen a few times. Its antigen remains unknown. The CDR3 totals 16 residues. The V gene lost 0 bases and the J gene lost 6 bases, with 16 bases spanning the gap. The V gene's germline CDR1 is SGHKS and CDR2 YYEKEE (reference sequence). Not enrolled were patients with uncontrolled infection, other autoimmune disease, pregnancy or lactation. Amplified TCR beta CDR3 regions came from RNA transcripts. A set of HTBI primers served as the primers for a first-round RT-PCR of the TCR CDR3. TCRdb reprocessed the multiplex PCR reads with MiXCR, giving one entry per CDR3 protein. This sample has about 400,000 distinct CDR3 sequences, with approximately 14% found just once.

The V gene is TRBV5-5, the J gene TRBJ2-1; weak D call: TRBD2 (7 bases). The material sequenced was blood. The receptor's source is a woman aged 55-70 years with Graves' ophthalmopathy. The CDR3 loop is CASSLVGGLAPNEQFF. CDR3 nucleotides: TGTGCCAGCAGCTTGGTGGGGGGGCTAGCCCCCAATGAGCAGTTCTTC.